The rows below give T cell receptor beta chains drawn from one sample of a study of shared clonotypes between healthy human individuals. The protocol was immunoSEQ multiplex PCR, while the TCRdb copy is restricted to in-frame clones and leaves out a portion. This sample has about 1 million clones, with more than 60% found just once. What was sequenced was memory CD4+ T cells sorted from blood. The receptors derive from a man between 18 and 29 years old in good health. CDR3s include the opening cysteine and the closing phenylalanine or tryptophan. Fields, in order: J gene, D gene, clone size, V gene, CDR3 DNA, CDR3 protein. The D gene is left open where the match is weak. Part of the rows lack a size; the others show once, few, many or a class for expanded clones.

j_gene: TRBJ2-5; d_gene: TRBD1; abundance: -; v_gene: TRBV7-2; CDR3nt: TGTGCCAGCAGCCATTTCCCGGGACAGGGTCGAGAGACCCAGTACTTC; CDR3aa: CASSHFPGQGRETQYF
j_gene: TRBJ1-2; d_gene: -; abundance: -; v_gene: TRBV6-5; CDR3nt: TGTGCCAGCAGGGGTCCCGATGGCTACACCTTC; CDR3aa: CASRGPDGYTF
j_gene: TRBJ1-2; d_gene: -; abundance: -; v_gene: TRBV19; CDR3nt: TGTGCCACCAGCCGGGACGGCTATGGCTACACCTTC; CDR3aa: CATSRDGYGYTF
j_gene: TRBJ1-5; d_gene: -; abundance: -; v_gene: TRBV10-3; CDR3nt: TGTGCCATCAGTGAGACAGGGTTTGGGTTCCAGCCCCAGCATTTT; CDR3aa: CAISETGFGFQPQHF
j_gene: TRBJ1-6; d_gene: -; abundance: -; v_gene: TRBV7-9; CDR3nt: TGTGCCAGCAGGCTAGGACAGATAAATTCACCCCTCCACTTT; CDR3aa: CASRLGQINSPLHF
j_gene: TRBJ1-1; d_gene: -; abundance: -; v_gene: TRBV5-4; CDR3nt: TGTGCCAGCAGCTTGGGCGGCGGAGGGAACACTGAAGCTTTCTTT; CDR3aa: CASSLGGGGNTEAFF
j_gene: TRBJ2-1; d_gene: -; abundance: few; v_gene: TRBV5-4; CDR3nt: TGTGCCAGCAGCCTCCCGGACAAGAACAATGAGCAGTTCTTC; CDR3aa: CASSLPDKNNEQFF
j_gene: TRBJ1-1; d_gene: TRBD1; abundance: -; v_gene: TRBV4-3; CDR3nt: TGCGCCAGCAGCCAAGATACCCAGCAGGGGGCAAGAGCTTTCTTT; CDR3aa: CASSQDTQQGARAFF
j_gene: TRBJ1-6; d_gene: -; abundance: -; v_gene: TRBV6-1; CDR3nt: TGTGCCAGCAACTCGGGACGATCACCCCTCCACTTT; CDR3aa: CASNSGRSPLHF
j_gene: TRBJ1-1; d_gene: -; abundance: -; v_gene: TRBV18; CDR3nt: TGTGCCAGCTCACCAAATACCGGGGATGAAGCTTTCTTT; CDR3aa: CASSPNTGDEAFF
j_gene: TRBJ2-1; d_gene: -; abundance: -; v_gene: TRBV18; CDR3nt: TGTGCCAGCTCACCACCGGGCCACAATGAGCAGTTCTTC; CDR3aa: CASSPPGHNEQFF
j_gene: TRBJ1-2; d_gene: -; abundance: -; v_gene: TRBV11-2; CDR3nt: TGTGCCAGCAGCTTAGAGGGAACAGGGTATAATGGCTACACCTTC; CDR3aa: CASSLEGTGYNGYTF
j_gene: TRBJ1-5; d_gene: TRBD1; abundance: -; v_gene: TRBV15; CDR3nt: TGTGCCACCATGGGAGGGGGCTCGGGTCAGCCCCAGCATTTT; CDR3aa: CATMGGGSGQPQHF